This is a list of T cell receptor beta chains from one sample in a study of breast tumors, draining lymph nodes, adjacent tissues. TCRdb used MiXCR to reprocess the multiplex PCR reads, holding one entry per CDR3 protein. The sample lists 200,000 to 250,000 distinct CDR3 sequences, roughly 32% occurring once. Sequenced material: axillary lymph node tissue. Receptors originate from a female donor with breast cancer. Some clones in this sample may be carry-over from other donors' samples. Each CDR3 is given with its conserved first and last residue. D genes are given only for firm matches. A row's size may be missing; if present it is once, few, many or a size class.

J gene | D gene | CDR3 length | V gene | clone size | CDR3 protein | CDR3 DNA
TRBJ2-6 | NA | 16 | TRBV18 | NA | CASSPDRTIGANVLTF | TGTGCCAGCTCACCAGACAGGACCATTGGGGCCAACGTCCTGACTTTC
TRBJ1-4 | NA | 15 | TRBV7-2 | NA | CASSLAGAGNEKLFF | TGTGCCAGCAGCTTAGCGGGGGCGGGTAATGAAAAACTGTTTTTT
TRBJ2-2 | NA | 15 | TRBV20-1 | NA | CSARASGGGTGELFF | TGCAGTGCTAGAGCTAGTGGGGGTGGCACCGGGGAGCTGTTTTTT
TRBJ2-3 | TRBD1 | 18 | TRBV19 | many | CASSGRGQGRRTTDTQYF | TGTGCCAGTAGCGGTAGGGGACAGGGGCGCCGAACCACAGATACGCAGTATTTT
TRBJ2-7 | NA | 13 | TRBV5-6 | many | CASSSTDTYEQYF | TGTGCCAGCAGTTCTACCGACACCTACGAGCAGTACTTC
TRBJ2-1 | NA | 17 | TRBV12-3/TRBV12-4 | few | CASSFFFFESSYNEQFF | TGTGCCAGCAGTTTCTTTTTTTTCGAGTCCTCCTACAATGAGCAGTTCTTC
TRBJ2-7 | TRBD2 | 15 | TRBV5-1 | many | CASRRLAGRAYEQYF | TGCGCCAGCAGAAGACTAGCGGGAAGGGCCTACGAGCAGTACTTC
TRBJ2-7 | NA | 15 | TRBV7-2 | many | CASSLVGRASSEQYF | TGTGCCAGCAGCTTAGTAGGTAGGGCATCCTCCGAGCAGTACTTC
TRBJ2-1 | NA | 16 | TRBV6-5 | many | CASSLGTRGPYNEQFF | TGTGCCAGCAGCCTCGGGACTCGGGGGCCCTACAATGAGCAGTTCTTC
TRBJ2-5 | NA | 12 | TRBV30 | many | CAWSVEPETQYF | TGTGCCTGGAGTGTAGAGCCCGAGACCCAGTACTTC
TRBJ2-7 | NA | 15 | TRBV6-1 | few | CASSQRRGLSYEQYF | TGTGCCAGCAGTCAAAGGCGGGGGCTCTCCTACGAGCAGTACTTC
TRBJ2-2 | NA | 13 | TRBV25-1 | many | CASGRGVGGELFF | TGTGCCAGCGGGAGGGGGGTAGGCGGGGAGCTGTTTTTT
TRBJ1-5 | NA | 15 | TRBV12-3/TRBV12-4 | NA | CASSPLKGANQPQHF | TGTGCCAGCAGTCCCCTTAAAGGGGCTAATCAGCCCCAGCATTTT
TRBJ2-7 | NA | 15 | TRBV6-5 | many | CASSYAGGSSYEQYF | TGTGCCAGCAGTTACGCTGGCGGAAGCTCCTACGAGCAGTACTTC
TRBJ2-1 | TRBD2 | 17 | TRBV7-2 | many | CASSPAKLAGGRVEQFF | TGTGCCAGCAGCCCCGCAAAACTAGCGGGAGGGCGGGTTGAGCAGTTCTTC
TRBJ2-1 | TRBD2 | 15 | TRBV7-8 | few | CASSLGTSGYNEQLF | TGTGCCAGCAGCTTAGGGACTAGCGGGTACAATGAGCAGCTCTTC
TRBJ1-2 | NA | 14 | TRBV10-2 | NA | CASSRGAGDLGYTF | TGCGCCAGCAGTCGAGGAGCAGGGGATTTGGGCTACACCTTC
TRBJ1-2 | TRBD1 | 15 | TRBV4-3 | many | CASSQRTGGVYGYTF | TGCGCCAGCAGCCAGCGGACAGGGGGTGTCTATGGCTACACCTTC
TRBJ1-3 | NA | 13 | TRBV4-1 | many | CASSQLPSNTIYF | TGCGCCAGCAGCCAATTGCCCTCAAACACCATATATTTT
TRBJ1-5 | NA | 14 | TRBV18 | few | CASSPSGRNQPQHF | TGTGCCAGCTCACCAAGTGGCAGGAATCAGCCCCAGCATTTT
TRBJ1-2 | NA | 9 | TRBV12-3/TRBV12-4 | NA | CASTLTSTF | TGTGCCAGCACCCTGACTAGCACCTTC
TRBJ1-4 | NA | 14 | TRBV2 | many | CASSGGGDSEKLFF | TGTGCCAGCAGTGGGGGCGGAGACAGTGAAAAACTGTTTTTT
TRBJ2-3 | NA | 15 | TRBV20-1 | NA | CSANPGGSSTDTQYF | TGCAGTGCCAATCCTGGAGGGTCCAGCACAGATACGCAGTATTTT
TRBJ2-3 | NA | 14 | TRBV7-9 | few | CASSLSSGADTQYF | TGTGCCAGCAGCTTATCTTCGGGAGCAGATACGCAGTATTTT
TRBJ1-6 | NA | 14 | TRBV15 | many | CATSKKPENSPLHF | TGTGCCACCAGCAAGAAGCCGGAAAATTCACCCCTCCACTTT
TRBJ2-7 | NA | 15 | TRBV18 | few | CASSPGYRAAYEQYF | TGTGCCAGCTCACCGGGGTACAGGGCCGCCTACGAGCAGTACTTC
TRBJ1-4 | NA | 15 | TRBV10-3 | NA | CAISARDGANENLVF | TGTGCCATCAGCGCTCGGGACGGAGCTAATGAAAACCTGGTTTTT
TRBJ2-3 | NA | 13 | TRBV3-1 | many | CASRQGPTDTQYF | TGTGCCAGCAGGCAGGGGCCCACAGATACGCAGTATTTT
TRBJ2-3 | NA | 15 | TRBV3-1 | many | CASSPQASGTDTQYF | TGTGCCAGCAGCCCGCAGGCTAGCGGCACAGATACGCAGTATTTT
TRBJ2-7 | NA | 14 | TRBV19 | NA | CASSSNLGGYEQYF | TGTGCCAGTAGCTCTAACCTAGGGGGCTACGAGCAGTACTTC
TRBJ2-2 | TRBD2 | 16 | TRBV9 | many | CASSVVSGRVTGELFF | TGTGCCAGCAGCGTAGTTAGCGGGAGGGTGACCGGGGAGCTGTTTTTT
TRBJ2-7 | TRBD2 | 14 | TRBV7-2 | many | CASKARGTSYEQYF | TGTGCCAGCAAGGCGCGGGGGACGTCCTACGAGCAGTACTTC
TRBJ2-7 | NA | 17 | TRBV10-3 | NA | CASSLRSCVTETYEQYF | TGTGCCAGCAGTTTACGGTCATGCGTAACAGAGACCTACGAGCAGTACTTC
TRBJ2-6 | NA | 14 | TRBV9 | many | CASSRVSGANVLTF | TGTGCCAGCAGCAGGGTCTCTGGGGCCAACGTCCTGACTTTC
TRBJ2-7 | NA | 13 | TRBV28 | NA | CASSGHPLVEQYF | TGTGCCAGCAGTGGACACCCCTTGGTCGAGCAGTACTTC
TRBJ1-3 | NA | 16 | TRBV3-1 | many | CASSQAVGVAGNTIYF | TGTGCCAGCAGCCAAGCGGTGGGGGTGGCTGGAAACACCATATATTTT
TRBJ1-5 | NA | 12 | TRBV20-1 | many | CSATGVGQPQHF | TGCAGTGCTACAGGGGTAGGGCAGCCCCAGCATTTT
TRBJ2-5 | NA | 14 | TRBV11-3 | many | CASSLSPGLETQYF | TGTGCCAGCAGCTTATCTCCGGGGTTGGAGACCCAGTACTTC
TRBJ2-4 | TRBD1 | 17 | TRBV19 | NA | CASSITGTAVPKNIQYF | TGTGCCAGTAGTATAACCGGGACAGCGGTCCCCAAAAACATTCAGTACTTC
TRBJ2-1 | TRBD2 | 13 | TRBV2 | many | CASATGRGNEQFF | TGTGCCAGCGCGACCGGGAGGGGCAATGAGCAGTTCTTC
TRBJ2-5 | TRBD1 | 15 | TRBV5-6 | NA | CASSLTGAGQETQYF | TGTGCCAGCAGCCTTACAGGGGCAGGACAAGAGACCCAGTACTTC
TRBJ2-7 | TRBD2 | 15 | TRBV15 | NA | CATSLGLAGAYEQYF | TGTGCCACCAGCTTGGGACTAGCGGGAGCCTACGAGCAGTACTTC
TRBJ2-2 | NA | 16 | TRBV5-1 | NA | CASSPGGGSEAGELFF | TGCGCCAGCAGCCCTGGGGGCGGGAGTGAGGCCGGGGAGCTGTTTTTT
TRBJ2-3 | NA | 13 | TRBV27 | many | CASSLVHTDTQYF | TGTGCCAGCAGTTTAGTTCACACAGATACGCAGTATTTT
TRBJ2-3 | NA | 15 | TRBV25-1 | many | CASSEGGFPTDTQYF | TGTGCCAGCAGTGAGGGCGGGTTCCCCACAGATACGCAGTATTTT
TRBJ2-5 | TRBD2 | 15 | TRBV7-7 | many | CASSLRGGSQETQYF | TGTGCTAGCAGCTTACGGGGGGGTTCCCAAGAGACCCAGTACTTC
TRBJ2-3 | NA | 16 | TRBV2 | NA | CASNRVRASFTDTQYF | TGTGCCAGTAACAGGGTGAGAGCTAGCTTCACAGATACGCAGTATTTT
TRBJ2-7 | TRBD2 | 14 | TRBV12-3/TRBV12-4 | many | CASRDSGRLPEQYF | TGTGCCAGCCGAGACAGCGGGAGGTTACCCGAGCAGTACTTC
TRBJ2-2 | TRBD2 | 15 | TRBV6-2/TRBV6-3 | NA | CASSFIAGYTGELFF | TGTGCCAGCAGTTTTATAGCGGGGTACACCGGGGAGCTGTTTTTT
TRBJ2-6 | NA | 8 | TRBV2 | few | CASSVLTF | TGTGCCAGCAGTGTTTTGACTTTC
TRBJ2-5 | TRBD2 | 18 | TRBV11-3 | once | CASSLGTSAPPGGETQHF | TGTGCCAGCAGCTTAGGGACTAGCGCCCCTCCCGGGGGGGAGACCCAGCACTTC